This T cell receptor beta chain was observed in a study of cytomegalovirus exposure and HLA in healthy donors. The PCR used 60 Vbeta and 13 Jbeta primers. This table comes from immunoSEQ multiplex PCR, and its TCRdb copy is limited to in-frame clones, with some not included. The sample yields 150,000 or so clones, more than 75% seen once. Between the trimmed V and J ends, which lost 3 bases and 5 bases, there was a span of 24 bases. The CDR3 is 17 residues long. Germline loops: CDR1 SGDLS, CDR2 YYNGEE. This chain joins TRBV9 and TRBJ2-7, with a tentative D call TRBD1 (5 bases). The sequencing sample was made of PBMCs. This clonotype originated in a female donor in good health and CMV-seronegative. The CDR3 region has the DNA TGTGCCAGCAGCGCTGTCCTACATCCGCAGGGCCCCCACGAGCAGTACTTC. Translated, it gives CASSAVLHPQGPHEQYF.